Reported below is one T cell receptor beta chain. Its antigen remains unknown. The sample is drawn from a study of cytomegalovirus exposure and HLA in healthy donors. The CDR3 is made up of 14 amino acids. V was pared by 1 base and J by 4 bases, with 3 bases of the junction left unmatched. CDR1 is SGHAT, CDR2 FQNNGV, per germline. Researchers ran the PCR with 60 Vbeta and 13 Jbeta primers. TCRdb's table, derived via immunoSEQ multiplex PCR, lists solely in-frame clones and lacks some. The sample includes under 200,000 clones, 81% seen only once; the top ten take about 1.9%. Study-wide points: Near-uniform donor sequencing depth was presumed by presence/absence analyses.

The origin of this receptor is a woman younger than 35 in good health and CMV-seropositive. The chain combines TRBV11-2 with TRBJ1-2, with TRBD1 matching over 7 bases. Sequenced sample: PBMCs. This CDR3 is CASSLVGTAYGYTF. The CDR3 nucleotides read TGTGCCAGCAGCTTAGTCGGGACAGCCTATGGCTACACCTTC.